This TCR beta chain originates from a study of cytomegalovirus exposure and HLA in healthy donors. The primer mix had 60 Vbeta and 13 Jbeta primers. The assay was immunoSEQ multiplex PCR, and TCRdb's table has in-frame clones only and misses some. The sample contains 120,000 to 150,000 clones, roughly 80% of which appear only once. As to this clone: The antigen remains unidentified.

General study points: Reports showed the classifier diagnosing cytomegalovirus status with high specificity and sensitivity.

From germline, CDR1 is SGHNT and CDR2 YYREEE (reference sequence). CDR3 size: 15 residues. V was pared by 0 bases and J by 4 bases, with 11 bases between. The sample consisted of PBMCs. This sequence was found in a woman aged 50 to 60 in good health and CMV-seropositive. The rearrangement links TRBV5-4 to TRBJ2-1, with D possibly matching TRBD2 (6 bases). DNA of the CDR3: TGTGCCAGCAGCTTGGCCCCTGGGGGGTACAATGAGCAGTTCTTC. This gives the protein CASSLAPGGYNEQFF.